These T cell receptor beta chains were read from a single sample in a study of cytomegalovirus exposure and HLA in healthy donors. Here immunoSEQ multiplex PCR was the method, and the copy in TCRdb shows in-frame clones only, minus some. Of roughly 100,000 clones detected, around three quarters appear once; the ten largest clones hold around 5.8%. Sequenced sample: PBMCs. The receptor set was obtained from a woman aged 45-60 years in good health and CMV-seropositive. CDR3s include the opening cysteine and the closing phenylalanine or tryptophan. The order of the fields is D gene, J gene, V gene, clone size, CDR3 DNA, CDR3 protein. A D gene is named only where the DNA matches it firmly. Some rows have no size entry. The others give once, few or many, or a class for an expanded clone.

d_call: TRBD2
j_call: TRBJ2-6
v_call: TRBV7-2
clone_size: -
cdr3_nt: TGTGCCAGCAGCTTATTGGCTAGCGGGGGGATTGGGGCCAACGTCCTGACTTTC
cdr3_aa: CASSLLASGGIGANVLTF

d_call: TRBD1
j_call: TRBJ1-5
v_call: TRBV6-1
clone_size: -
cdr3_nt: TGTGCCAGCAGTACCGGGACAGTAAACTATCAGCCCCAGCATTTT
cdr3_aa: CASSTGTVNYQPQHF

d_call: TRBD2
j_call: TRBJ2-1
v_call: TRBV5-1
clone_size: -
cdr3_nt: TGCGCCAGCAGCATGAGGACTAGCGGGGATAATGAGCAGTTCTTC
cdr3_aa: CASSMRTSGDNEQFF

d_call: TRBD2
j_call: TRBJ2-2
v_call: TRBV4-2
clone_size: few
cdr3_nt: TGTGCCAGCAGCCAAGATCTTGTCGGACTAGCGGGGACCGGGGAGCCGTTTTTT
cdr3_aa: CASSQDLVGLAGTGEPFF

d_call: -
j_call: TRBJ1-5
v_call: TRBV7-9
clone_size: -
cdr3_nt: TGTTCCAGCAGCGTGAACTCCCAGCCCCAGCATTTT
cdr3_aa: CSSSVNSQPQHF

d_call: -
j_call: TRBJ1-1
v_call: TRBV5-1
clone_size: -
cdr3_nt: TGCGCCAGCAGCTTAGACAGATTGAACACTGAAGCTTTCTTT
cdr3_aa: CASSLDRLNTEAFF

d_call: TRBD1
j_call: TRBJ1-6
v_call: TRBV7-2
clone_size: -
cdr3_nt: TGTGCCAGCAGCGCCTTGACAGGGCTATTTAATTCACCCCTCCACTTT
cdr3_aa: CASSALTGLFNSPLHF

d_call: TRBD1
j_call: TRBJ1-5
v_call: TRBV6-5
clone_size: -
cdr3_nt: TGTGCCAGCGGAACAGGGGTTTCCGATCAGCCCCAGCATTTT
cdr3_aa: CASGTGVSDQPQHF

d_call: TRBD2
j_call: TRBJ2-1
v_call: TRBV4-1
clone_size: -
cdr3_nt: TGCGCCAGCAGCCAAGCGGGACGGGGGGGTTACAATGAGCAGTTCTTC
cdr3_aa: CASSQAGRGGYNEQFF

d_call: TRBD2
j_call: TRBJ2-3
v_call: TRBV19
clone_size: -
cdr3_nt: TGTGCCAGTAGCGGACTAGCGGGGTACACAGATACGCAGTATTTT
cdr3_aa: CASSGLAGYTDTQYF

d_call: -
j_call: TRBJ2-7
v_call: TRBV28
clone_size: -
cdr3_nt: TGTGCCAGCAGTTTAATCCGGTCCGAGCAGTACTTC
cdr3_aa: CASSLIRSEQYF

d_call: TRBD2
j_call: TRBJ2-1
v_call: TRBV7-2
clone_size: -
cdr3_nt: TGTGCCAGCAGCCCCAGGGGAGCGGGGGGGCCGAGTTACAATGAGCAGTTCTTC
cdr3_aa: CASSPRGAGGPSYNEQFF

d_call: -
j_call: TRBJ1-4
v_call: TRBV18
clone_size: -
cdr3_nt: TGTGCCAGCTCCCCTAGAGGTGAAAAACTGTTTTTT
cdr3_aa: CASSPRGEKLFF

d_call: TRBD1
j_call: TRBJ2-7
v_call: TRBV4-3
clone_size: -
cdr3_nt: TGCGCCAGCAGCCAGGCCCCCACAGGGGGACGCTACGAGCAGTACTTC
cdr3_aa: CASSQAPTGGRYEQYF

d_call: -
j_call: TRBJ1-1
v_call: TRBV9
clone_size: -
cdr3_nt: TGTGCCAGCAGCGTAGGAATCGAGGGGGAGGCTTTCTTT
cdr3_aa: CASSVGIEGEAFF

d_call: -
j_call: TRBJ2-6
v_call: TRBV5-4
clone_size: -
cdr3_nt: TGTGCCAGCAGCTTGGGCTGGCTCTCTGGGGCCAACGTCCTGACTTTC
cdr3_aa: CASSLGWLSGANVLTF

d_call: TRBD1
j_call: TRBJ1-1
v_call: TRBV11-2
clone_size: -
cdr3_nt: TGTGCCAGCAGCTTAGAGGAGGGACAGTCTTGGACTGAAGCTTTCTTT
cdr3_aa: CASSLEEGQSWTEAFF

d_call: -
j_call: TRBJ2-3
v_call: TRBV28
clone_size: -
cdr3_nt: TGTGCCAGCAGTTTGCCGACAGGACAAAACACAGATACGCAGTATTTT
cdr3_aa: CASSLPTGQNTDTQYF

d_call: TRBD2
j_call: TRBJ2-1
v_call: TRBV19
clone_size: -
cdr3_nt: TGTGCCAGTAGGTGGCTAGCGGGGTCCTACAATGAGCAGTTCTTC
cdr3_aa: CASRWLAGSYNEQFF

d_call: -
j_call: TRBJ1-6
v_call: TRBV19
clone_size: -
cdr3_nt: TGTGCCAGTATGCGGAGACCGGGCTCCTATAATTCACCCCTCCACTTT
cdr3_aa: CASMRRPGSYNSPLHF

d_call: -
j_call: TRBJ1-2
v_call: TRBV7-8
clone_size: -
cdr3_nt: TGCGCCAGCAGCCTTTCGGACAGAAGTGGCTACACCTTC
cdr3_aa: CASSLSDRSGYTF

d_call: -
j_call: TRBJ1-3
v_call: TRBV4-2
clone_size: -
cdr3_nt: TGTGCCAGCAGTCCCTCAGCAGGGACTGGAAACACCATATATTTT
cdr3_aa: CASSPSAGTGNTIYF

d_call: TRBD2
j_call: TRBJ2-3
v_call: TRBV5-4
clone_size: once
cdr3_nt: TGTGCCAGCAGCCCCATGGGATTGCGGGGGATCACAGATACGCAGTATTTT
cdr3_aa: CASSPMGLRGITDTQYF

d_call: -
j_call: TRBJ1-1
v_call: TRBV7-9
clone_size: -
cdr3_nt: TGTGCCAGCAGCTTAGGAATCGAGGCTTTCTTT
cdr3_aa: CASSLGIEAFF

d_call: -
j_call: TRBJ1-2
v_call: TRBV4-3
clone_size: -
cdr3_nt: TGCGCCAGCAGCCAAGAATTCTCCGGCCTAGAGGGTGGCTACACCTTC
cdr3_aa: CASSQEFSGLEGGYTF

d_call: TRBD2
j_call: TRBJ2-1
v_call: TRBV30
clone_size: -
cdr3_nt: TGTGCCTGGAGTGACTCCGGGACTAGCGGGCCCGGGAATGAGCAGTTCTTC
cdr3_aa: CAWSDSGTSGPGNEQFF

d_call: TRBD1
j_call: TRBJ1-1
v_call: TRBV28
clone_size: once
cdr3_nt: TGTGCCAGCAGTTCGACAGGGCTCGTTGCTTTCTTT
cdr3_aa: CASSSTGLVAFF

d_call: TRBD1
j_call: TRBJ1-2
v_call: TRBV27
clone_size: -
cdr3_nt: TGTGCCAGCAGTTTGACGGGACAGGGAAACTATGGCTACACCTTC
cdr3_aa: CASSLTGQGNYGYTF

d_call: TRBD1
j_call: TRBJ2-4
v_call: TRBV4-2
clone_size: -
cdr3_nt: TGTGCCAGCAGCCAAGTCTGGGGACAGGGGGCGGACAAAAACATTCAGTACTTC
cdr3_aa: CASSQVWGQGADKNIQYF

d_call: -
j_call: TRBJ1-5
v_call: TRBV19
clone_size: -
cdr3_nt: TGTGCCAGTAGTATAAATTCCCGACAGCCGAATCAGCCCCAGCATTTT
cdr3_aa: CASSINSRQPNQPQHF

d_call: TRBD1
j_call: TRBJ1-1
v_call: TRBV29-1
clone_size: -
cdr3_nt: TGCAGCGTGCGGCAGGGGGCGGCTGAAGCTTTCTTT
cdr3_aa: CSVRQGAAEAFF

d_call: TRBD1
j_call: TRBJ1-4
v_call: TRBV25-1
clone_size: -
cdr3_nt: TGTGCCAGCAACTCCCGGACAGGGGACGGTAATGAAAAACTGTTTTTT
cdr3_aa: CASNSRTGDGNEKLFF

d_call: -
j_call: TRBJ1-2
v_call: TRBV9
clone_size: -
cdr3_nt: TGTGCCAGCAGCGTAGAGGGAGTGGGCTACTATGGCTACACCTTC
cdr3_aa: CASSVEGVGYYGYTF

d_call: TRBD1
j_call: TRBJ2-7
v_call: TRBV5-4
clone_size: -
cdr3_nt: TGTGCCAGCACCGCAGCAGGGGGCCCCTACGAGCAGTACTTC
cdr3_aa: CASTAAGGPYEQYF

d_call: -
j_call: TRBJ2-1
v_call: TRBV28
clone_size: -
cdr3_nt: TGTGCCAGCAGTCCCGGAAGCGGCTCTCAGTTCTTC
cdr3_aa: CASSPGSGSQFF

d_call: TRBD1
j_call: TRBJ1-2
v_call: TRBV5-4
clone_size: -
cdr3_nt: TGTGCCAGCAGCTCATCCGGGACAGCCTATGGCTACACCTTC
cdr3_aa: CASSSSGTAYGYTF

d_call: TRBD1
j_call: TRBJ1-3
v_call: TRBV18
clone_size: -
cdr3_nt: TGTGCCAGCTCACTCCAACAGGGGGGAAACACCATATATTTT
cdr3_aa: CASSLQQGGNTIYF